This TCR beta chain came from a study of Ad26.COV2.S vaccination and SARS-CoV-2 variants. Study overall: The study gave Ad26.COV2.S intramuscularly, once or twice 56 days apart.

In germline, CDR1 is SNHLY, CDR2 FYNNEI. Trimming removed 6 bases from V and 7 bases from J; junction bases left unmatched: 8. This CDR3 region has 15 residues. Using immunoSEQ multiplex PCR, the repertoire was profiled, and TCRdb retains in-frame clones only, with some absent. Of about 390,000 clones in the sample, 88% were seen once. Treatment here: roughly 20 received Ad26.COV2.S at low or high dose, single or two shots; several received placebo; per-sample allocation not given. Day 63 after the first vaccine or placebo injection was the time point for sampling. What was given as vaccine was an Ad26 vector encoding Wuhan-strain SARS-CoV-2 spike.

The chain is built from TRBV2 and TRBJ1-4; 10 nucleotides match TRBD1. Here the sequenced sample was peripheral blood, taken in a trial of Ad26.COV2.S vaccine versus placebo. This clonotype was obtained from a person between 18 and 60 years old who received the Ad26.COV2.S COVID-19 vaccine or a placebo. This CDR3 reads CASRALGTGVEKLFF. The CDR3 nucleotides read TGTGCCAGCAGGGCTCTTGGGACAGGGGTTGAAAAACTGTTTTTT.